A single T cell receptor (beta chain) is shown here with its context. The antigen remains unidentified. UMIs containing a 6-nucleotide sample barcode were added via template switching. TCRdb re-analyzed the 5' RACE reads; it lists each CDR3 protein once, without DNA. This table holds 440,000 or so distinct CDR3 sequences. The data originate from a study of monozygotic twins with inflammatory bowel disease. The CDR3 is 17 amino acids. Germline V gene data show CDR1 as SGHDN and CDR2 as FVKESK. Points from the study as a whole: TCRbeta inverse Simpson diversity was decreased in IBD patients versus healthy co-twins. Since immunosuppressive treatments differed, patient repertoires may have gained added variability.

The material sequenced was blood. This sequence joins TRBV14 and TRBJ2-7; TCRdb calls TRBD1, which cannot be checked without DNA. The clonotype comes from a human donor with ulcerative colitis or Crohn's disease, or a healthy co-twin of an affected twin (not recorded which). Here the CDR3 reads CASSQDIRQGFSYEQYF.